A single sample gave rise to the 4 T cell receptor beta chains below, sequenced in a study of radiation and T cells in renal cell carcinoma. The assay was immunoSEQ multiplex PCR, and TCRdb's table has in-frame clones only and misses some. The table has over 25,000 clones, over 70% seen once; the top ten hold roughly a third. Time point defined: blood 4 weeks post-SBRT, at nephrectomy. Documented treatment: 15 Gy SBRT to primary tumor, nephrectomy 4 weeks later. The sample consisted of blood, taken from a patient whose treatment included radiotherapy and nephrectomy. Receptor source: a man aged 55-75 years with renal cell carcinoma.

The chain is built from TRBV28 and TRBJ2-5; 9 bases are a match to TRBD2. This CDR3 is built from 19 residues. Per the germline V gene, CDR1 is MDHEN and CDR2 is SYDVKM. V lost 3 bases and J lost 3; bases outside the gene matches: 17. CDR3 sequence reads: CASSLRLAGPGLTEETQYF. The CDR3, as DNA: TGTGCCAGCAGTTTGAGGCTAGCGGGACCTGGGCTGACGGAAGAGACCCAGTACTTC. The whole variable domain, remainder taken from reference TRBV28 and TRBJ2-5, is DVKVTQSSRYLVKRTGEKVFLECVQDMDHENMFWYRQDPGLGLRLIYFSYDVKMKEKGDIPEGYSVSREKKERFSLILESASTNQTSMYLCASSLRLAGPGLTEETQYFGPGTRLLVL.

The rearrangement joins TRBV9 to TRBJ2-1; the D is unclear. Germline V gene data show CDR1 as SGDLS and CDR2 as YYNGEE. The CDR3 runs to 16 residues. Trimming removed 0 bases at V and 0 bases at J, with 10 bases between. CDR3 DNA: TGTGCCAGCAGCGTAGGAGGCACAATCTCCTACAATGAGCAGTTCTTC. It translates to CASSVGGTISYNEQFF.

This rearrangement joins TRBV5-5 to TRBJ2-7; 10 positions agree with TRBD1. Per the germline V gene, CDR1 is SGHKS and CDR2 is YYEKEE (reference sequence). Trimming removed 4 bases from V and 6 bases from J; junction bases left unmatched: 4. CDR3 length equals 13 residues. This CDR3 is CASSPRDRGEQYF. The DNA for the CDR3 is TGTGCCAGCAGCCCCCGGGACAGGGGCGAGCAGTACTTC. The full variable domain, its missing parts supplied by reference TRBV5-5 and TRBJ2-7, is DAGVTQSPTHLIKTRGQQVTLRCSPISGHKSVSWYQQVLGQGPQFIFQYYEKEERGRGNFPDRFSARQFPNYSSELNVNALLLGDSALYLCASSPRDRGEQYFGPGTRLTVT.

CDR3 sequence: CASSLRGGSWEQFF. The CDR3 nucleotides are TGTGCCAGCAGCCTTCGGGGAGGGAGTTGGGAGCAGTTCTTC. The rearrangement joins TRBV7-2 to TRBJ2-1; 7 bases are shared with TRBD2. J lost 10 bases, V lost 5 bases, and 11 bases had no gene match. This CDR3 contains 14 residues. Germline assignment: CDR1 SGHTA and CDR2 FQGNSA.